The T cell receptor (beta chain) under discussion was sequenced for a study of control samples from healthy donors and cancer patients. The method was immunoSEQ multiplex PCR; TCRdb's version includes in-frame clones alone and lacks a portion of them. The sample lists 90,000 to 100,000 clones, 84% occurring once. This CDR3 comprises 15 residues. Trimming cost V 1 base and J 4 bases; bases outside gene matches: 3. Germline CDR1 reads SGDLS; CDR2 reads YYNGEE. The sequence derives from an older man with lung cancer. Sequenced material: PBMCs. The chain is built from TRBV9 and TRBJ2-7; 12 nucleotides agree with TRBD2. CDR3 coding DNA: TGTGCCAGCAGCGTACTAGCGGGGGGGCTTTACGAGCAGTACTTC. It translates to CASSVLAGGLYEQYF.